The 6 T cell receptor beta chains below come from one sample, sequenced in a study of blood T cell repertoires in COVID-19. Clones were read by immunoSEQ multiplex PCR, and TCRdb kept only the in-frame ones, dropping some. The sample contains roughly 56,000 clones, roughly 90% of which appear only once. Specimen: peripheral blood. All receptors derive from a human donor in a cohort sampled during active COVID-19.

The chain couples TRBV4-1 to TRBJ1-1; D gene ambiguous. This CDR3 spans 13 amino acids. V was shortened by 8 bases and J by 4 bases, with 14 bases between the two germline ends. Germline-derived CDR1 and CDR2 are MGHRA and YSYEKL. As DNA, the CDR3 is TGCGCCAGCGCCCGAGGGCCGAGCACTGAAGCTTTCTTT. This encodes CASARGPSTEAFF.

The chain joins TRBV7-2 to TRBJ2-5, with a tentative D call TRBD2 (5 bases). The CDR3 is 13 residues long. V was clipped by 5 bases and J by 8 bases, with 15 bases between them. The V gene's germline CDR1 is SGHTA and CDR2 FQGNSA. CDR3 nucleotides: TGTGCCAGCAGCAGAAAGGTGGGAGATACCCAGTACTTC. Amino acid sequence: CASSRKVGDTQYF. The full variable domain, with the rest looked up from reference TRBV7-2 and TRBJ2-5, is GAGVSQSPSNKVTEKGKDVELRCDPISGHTALYWYRQSLGQGLEFLIYFQGNSAPDKSGLPSDRFSAERTGGSVSTLTIQRTQQEDSAVYLCASSRKVGDTQYFGPGTRLLVL.

The chain uses TRBV27 and TRBJ1-4; TRBD1 matches at 7 bases. This CDR3 has 15 amino acids. The junction had 8 bases not matched to a gene; V was cut back by 5 bases and J by 5 bases. Germline V CDR1 and CDR2: MNHEY, SMNVEV (reference sequence). CDR3 DNA: TGTGCCAGCAGTCTAAACAGGGGCGGCAATGAAAAACTGTTTTTT. Its protein product is CASSLNRGGNEKLFF.

V and J are TRBV27 and TRBJ1-5; TRBD1 matches 9 bases. The germline CDR1 and CDR2 sequences are MNHEY and SMNVEV (reference sequence). The trim removed 6 bases at V and 7 bases at J, leaving 7 bases unmatched. CDR3 length: 14 residues. As DNA, the CDR3 is TGTGCCAGCAGGCCACAGGGGGCCGGGCAGCCCCAGCATTTT. Translation: CASRPQGAGQPQHF.

This clone was recorded a few times. The chain links TRBV6-5 to TRBJ2-6; 8 nucleotides agree with TRBD1. Germline CDR1 is MNHEY and CDR2 is SVGAGI. CDR3 length equals 15 residues. With V trimmed by 7 bases and J by 3 bases, 5 bases remained unmatched. The CDR3 loop is CASKVRGLGANVLTF. The CDR3 DNA sequence: TGTGCCAGCAAGGTCAGGGGGCTTGGGGCCAACGTCCTGACTTTC.

The gene calls are TRBV6-5 and TRBJ1-1; no definite D call. The V gene's germline CDR1 is MNHEY and CDR2 SVGAGI. Trimming shortened V by 8 bases and J by 3 bases, and 13 bases separated the two germline ends. The CDR3 has 13 residues. Written as DNA, the CDR3 is TGTGCCAGCCGTTCGATGGCAGACACTGAAGCTTTCTTT. It specifies CASRSMADTEAFF.